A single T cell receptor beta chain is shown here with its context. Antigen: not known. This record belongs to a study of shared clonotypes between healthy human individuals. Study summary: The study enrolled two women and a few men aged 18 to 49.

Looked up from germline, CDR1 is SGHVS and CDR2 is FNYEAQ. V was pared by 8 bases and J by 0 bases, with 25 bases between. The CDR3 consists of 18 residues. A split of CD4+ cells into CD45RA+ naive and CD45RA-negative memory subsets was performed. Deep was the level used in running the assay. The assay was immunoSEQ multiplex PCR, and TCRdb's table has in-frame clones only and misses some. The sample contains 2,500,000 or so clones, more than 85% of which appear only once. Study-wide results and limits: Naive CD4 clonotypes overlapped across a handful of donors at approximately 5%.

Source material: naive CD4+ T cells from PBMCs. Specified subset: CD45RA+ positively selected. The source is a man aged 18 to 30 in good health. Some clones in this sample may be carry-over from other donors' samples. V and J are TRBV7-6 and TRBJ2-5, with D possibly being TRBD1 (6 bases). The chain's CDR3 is CASVWGPGPRRYQETQYF. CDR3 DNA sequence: TGTGCCAGCGTCTGGGGGCCGGGGCCCCGTCGGTACCAAGAGACCCAGTACTTC.